These T cell receptor beta chains were read from a single sample in a study of shared clonotypes between healthy human individuals. Sequencing was performed with immunoSEQ multiplex PCR; in TCRdb, only in-frame clones are kept and a portion is missing. The sample holds about 1,800,000 clones, about 94% seen once. Sequenced input: naive CD8+ T cells sorted from blood. The source of these receptors is a man aged 18 to 30 in good health. The CDR3 runs from the conserved cysteine through the conserved F or W.

V: TRBV5-6; CDR3: CASSLDREDSTDTQYF
V: TRBV29-1; CDR3: CSVVPPTYNEQFF
V: TRBV9; CDR3: CASSVGGNSYEQYF
V: TRBV30; CDR3: CAWSVGAITDTQYF
V: TRBV27; CDR3: CASSTLGGGGETQYF
V: TRBV5-3; CDR3: CARSLAHTQYF
V: TRBV19; CDR3: CASSIGSSGSGEEQYF
V: TRBV29-1; CDR3: CSVGPSGSSSYEQYF
V: TRBV7-9; CDR3: CASTSGRGTSQFF
V: TRBV4-1; CDR3: CASSQDETGGLEAFF
V: TRBV7-9; CDR3: CASSQRTALLPDTQYF
V: TRBV27; CDR3: CASSQLAGDNEQFF
V: TRBV4-1; CDR3: CASSQVGPYEQYF
V: TRBV10-3; CDR3: CAISEGTRDGYEQYF
V: TRBV7-9; CDR3: CASSFSLDTIYF
V: TRBV15; CDR3: CATSRAQREHEQYF
V: TRBV7-2; CDR3: CASSLGGLLPYEQYF
V: TRBV5-4; CDR3: CASSLRRAGHLYEQYF
V: TRBV4-3; CDR3: CASSQDPAGQISTDTQYF
V: TRBV7-9; CDR3: CASSPIPDTASYNEQFF
V: TRBV13; CDR3: CASSLGTAYEQYF
V: TRBV30; CDR3: CAWSPLAGGLRDEQFF
V: TRBV4-1; CDR3: CASSQADSSYEQYF
V: TRBV9; CDR3: CASSAGGQTNSPLHF
V: TRBV27; CDR3: CASSLTGPNWPQHF
V: TRBV5-4; CDR3: CASSVGLAGGPTGELFF
V: TRBV2; CDR3: CASSVHGGQGFDTQYF
V: TRBV15; CDR3: CATSLMTGTDTQYF
V: TRBV28; CDR3: CASRLRPQGMGLYQETQYF
V: TRBV6-1; CDR3: CASILQGPAYEQYF
V: TRBV27; CDR3: CASSLSRTSGITDTQYF
V: TRBV5-6; CDR3: CASKETGGSVETQYF
V: TRBV4-1; CDR3: CASSQEGGAGQPQHF
V: TRBV5-5; CDR3: CASSHDRTDTQYF
V: TRBV7-8; CDR3: CASSQREASSYEQYF
V: TRBV4-1; CDR3: CASSQEIAGDYEQYF
V: TRBV5-6; CDR3: CASSAGDEGFRSPLHF
V: TRBV7-9; CDR3: CASSLASSAGVYNEQFF
V: TRBV14; CDR3: CASSQDPGMVETQYF
V: TRBV7-7; CDR3: CASSLGGQEGETQYF
V: TRBV4-1; CDR3: CASSQGPGQGMYGYTF
V: TRBV5-6; CDR3: CASSLGGQGPLIYEQFF
V: TRBV5-4; CDR3: CASSLVGELNTEAFF
V: TRBV5-4; CDR3: CASSLGVGTGELFF
V: TRBV6-5; CDR3: CASALREDEQFF
V: TRBV29-1; CDR3: CSVYTEKQFF
V: TRBV5-4; CDR3: CASSFWGSGANVLTF
V: TRBV4-3; CDR3: CASSQVRAENYEQYF
V: TRBV16; CDR3: CASSPGQGNQPQHF
V: TRBV5-6; CDR3: CASGPQGSGYEQYF
V: TRBV18; CDR3: CASSPSVASSGNTIYF
V: TRBV6-5; CDR3: CASTSPGQGNEKLFF